This T cell receptor beta chain was sequenced during a study of blood T cell repertoires in COVID-19. Study-wide context: Both acute and convalescent COVID-19 samples were obtained from the United States, Italy and Spain. T cells, B-cell-depleted T cells, or PBMCs provided the cDNA or gDNA that served as material.

Authors' data handling: Reference gene primer amplification in the assay estimated nucleated cell counts. Sequencing used immunoSEQ multiplex PCR; TCRdb keeps in-frame clones, though not all of them. For V, J and clone size, that table is used; D and trimming come from the DNA. Of about 61,000 clones detected, over 65% appear once; the ten largest clones hold roughly a fifth. Germline V gene sequence: CDR1 MNHEY, CDR2 SMNVEV (reference sequence). V was pared by 6 bases and J by 3 bases, with 12 bases between. The CDR3 loop spans 14 amino acids. This receptor was identified in a man of 80 years or more with active or convalescent COVID-19. What was sequenced was peripheral blood. This sequence joins TRBV27 and TRBJ1-5; D may be TRBD1 (6 bases). The CDR3 DNA is TGTGCCAGCAGCCTCAGGGGCTACAATCAGCCCCAGCATTTT. It translates to CASSLRGYNQPQHF.